What follows are 28 T cell receptor beta chains derived from one specimen sequenced in a study of shared clonotypes between healthy human individuals. The assay was immunoSEQ multiplex PCR, and TCRdb's table has in-frame clones only and misses some. Of roughly 1,500,000 clones in the sample, roughly 98% are singletons; the top ten hold 0.4% to 0.55%. Sequenced sample: naive CD4+ T cells sorted from blood. The subset here: CD45RA+ positively selected. The source is a man aged 25 to 40 in good health.

J is TRBJ2-1 and V is TRBV5-4; TRBD2 matches 7 bases. J gave up 10 bases and V 2 bases, and 9 bases lay outside the gene matches. CDR1 and CDR2 from the germline V gene are SGHNT and YYREEE (reference sequence). This CDR3 is 14 amino acids long. CDR3 in amino acids: CASSFEGGPGEQFF. Written as DNA, the CDR3 is TGTGCCAGCAGCTTCGAGGGAGGGCCTGGCGAGCAGTTCTTC. The entire variable domain, with the rest obtained from reference TRBV5-4 and TRBJ2-1, is as follows: ETGVTQSPTHLIKTRGQQVTLRCSSQSGHNTVSWYQQALGQGPQFIFQYYREEENGRGNFPPRFSGLQFPNYSSELNVNALELDDSALYLCASSFEGGPGEQFFGPGTRLTVL.

This clone has only one observation. The chain links TRBV4-2 to TRBJ2-7; 11 nucleotides agree with TRBD1. V shed 6 bases, J shed 5 bases, and the junction held 9 bases outside the gene matches. This CDR3 is built from 15 residues. CDR1 LGHNA and CDR2 YNFKEQ come from the germline V gene. The CDR3 sequence is CASRDGTGGGNEQYF. The DNA of the CDR3 is TGTGCCAGCAGAGACGGGACAGGGGGAGGCAACGAGCAGTACTTC.

This clone was found once. For the CDR3, the DNA is TGTGCCACGGGGACGCAGAACACCGGGGAGCTGTTTTTT. Its translation is CATGTQNTGELFF. This chain links TRBV27 with TRBJ2-2, with D tentatively TRBD1 or TRBD2 (5 bases each). V was pared by 10 bases and J by 1 base, with 10 bases between. Germline V gives CDR1 MNHEY, CDR2 SMNVEV (reference sequence). The CDR3 covers 13 residues.

This chain links TRBV7-2 with TRBJ2-3, with D possibly being TRBD2 (5 bases). The CDR3 is 15 amino acids. V lost 3 bases and J 9 bases, leaving 19 bases between the germline ends. Germline CDR1 is SGHTA and CDR2 is FQGNSA. The CDR3 here is CASSFERRPSGTQYF. The DNA of the CDR3 is TGTGCCAGCAGCTTTGAGAGGCGGCCTTCGGGGACGCAGTATTTT.

J is TRBJ2-3 and V is TRBV6-5; 8 nucleotides align to TRBD1. Looked up from germline, CDR1 is MNHEY and CDR2 is SVGAGI. V lost 6 bases and J lost 2; bases outside the gene matches: 7. The CDR3 extends over 15 amino acids. The CDR3 nucleotides read TGTGCCAGCAGAACAGGGGGACCCTACACAGATACGCAGTATTTT. Protein sequence: CASRTGGPYTDTQYF.

On this clone itself: This specimen includes other DNA sequences encoding the same CDR3. This chain links TRBV9 with TRBJ2-1; TRBD2 might be the D (5 bases). Germline V gives CDR1 SGDLS, CDR2 YYNGEE. CDR3 length: 15 residues. The V and J ends lost 0 bases and 6 bases respectively, with 13 bases between them. The CDR3 sequence: CASSVELAGGNEQFF. CDR3 DNA: TGTGCCAGCAGCGTAGAGCTGGCGGGCGGCAATGAGCAGTTCTTC.

Worth noting for this clone: This specimen includes other DNA sequences encoding the same CDR3. The J gene is TRBJ2-3, the V gene TRBV9; 10 bases match TRBD2. The CDR3 runs to 14 residues. Losses at the gene ends were 3 bases for V and 5 bases for J; bases not matched to a gene: 3. Germline CDR1 reads SGDLS; CDR2 reads YYNGEE. The CDR3 coding sequence is TGTGCCAGCAGCGCTCGGACTAGCGGAGATACGCAGTATTTT. Translation: CASSARTSGDTQYF.

The CDR3 loop reads CASSEARDSEAFF. The CDR3 bases are TGTGCCAGCAGTGAAGCAAGGGACAGCGAAGCTTTCTTT. The V and J genes are TRBV2 and TRBJ1-1, with TRBD1 matching over 7 bases. This CDR3 contains 13 residues. Germline CDR1 SNHLY, CDR2 FYNNEI. V shed 0 bases and J 8 bases; nucleotides not matched to a gene: 3.

The CDR3 nucleotides are TGTGCCAGTAAAAGTCGGTTCGAGACCTACGAGCAGTACTTC. Residues: CASKSRFETYEQYF. The chain has TRBV19 and TRBJ2-7; D gene unclear. CDR1 and CDR2 from the germline V gene are LNHDA and SQIVND (reference sequence). The CDR3 spans 14 residues. The germline V and J ends were trimmed by 7 bases and 2 bases, with 15 bases remaining between them.

The chain has TRBV11-2 and TRBJ2-1; weak D call: TRBD1 (5 bases). The CDR3 length is 14 residues. Trimming took 0 bases from V and 4 from J, leaving 7 bases between them. Germline V lookup: CDR1 SGHAT, CDR2 FQNNGV. In nucleotides, the CDR3 is TGTGCCAGCAGCTTAGAAGGACATTACAATGAGCAGTTCTTC. Translated, it gives CASSLEGHYNEQFF.

This chain uses TRBV6-1 with TRBJ1-2, with a weak D call TRBD1 (6 bases). This CDR3 is 14 amino acids long. Trimming removed 2 bases at V and 7 bases at J, with 14 bases between. Germline CDR1 is MNHNS and CDR2 is SASEGT. This chain's CDR3 is CASSERQGTVGYTF. In DNA form, the CDR3 reads TGTGCCAGCAGTGAACGTCAGGGGACGGTTGGCTACACCTTC.

The CDR3 here is CASSRQREIRETQYF. CDR3 bases: TGCGCCAGCAGCCGCCAGCGGGAGATTAGGGAGACCCAGTACTTC. This chain joins TRBV5-1 and TRBJ2-5; 8 bases fit TRBD2. In germline, CDR1 is SGHRS, CDR2 YFSETQ. The V gene end was trimmed by 4 bases and the J gene end by 5 bases; junction bases not matched to a gene: 10. The length of the CDR3 is 15 residues.

The chain couples TRBV30 to TRBJ2-1, with TRBD2 identical over 9 bases. There are 19 residues in the CDR3. Unmatched junction bases numbered 19, after V lost 0 bases and J lost 7 bases. The germline V gene encodes CDR1 GTSNPN and CDR2 SVGIG (reference sequence). The CDR3 is CAWSVREADGREGLNEQFF. CDR3 nucleotides: TGTGCCTGGAGTGTACGTGAAGCGGACGGGCGGGAGGGGTTGAATGAGCAGTTCTTC.

This clone appeared a few times. The rearrangement joins TRBV10-3 to TRBJ1-1, with D possibly matching TRBD1 (5 bases). Trimming left V 8 bases short and J 6 bases short, with 10 bases between. The CDR3 totals 11 residues. CDR1 and CDR2 (germline): ENHRY, SYGVKD. The CDR3 DNA reads TGTGCCATCGGGACGGGGGCTGAAGCTTTCTTT. Translating gives CAIGTGAEAFF.

The chain couples TRBV28 to TRBJ2-7; D may match TRBD1 or TRBD2 (6 bases each). Trimming removed 6 bases at V and 0 bases at J, with 15 bases between. Germline CDR1 MDHEN, CDR2 SYDVKM. This CDR3 is 15 amino acids long. CDR3 sequence: CASRAPKGGSYEQYF. CDR3 bases: TGTGCCAGCAGAGCCCCTAAGGGGGGCTCCTACGAGCAGTACTTC.

The CDR3 DNA is TGCGCCAGCAGCTTGTTTACAGGAGAGGTTCGGGGTGGCTACACCTTC. As protein: CASSLFTGEVRGGYTF. The genes are TRBV5-1 and TRBJ1-2, with D possibly matching TRBD1 (5 bases). Trimming shortened V by 1 base and J by 7 bases, and 20 bases separated the two germline ends. Germline V gene sequence: CDR1 SGHRS, CDR2 YFSETQ. The CDR3 extends over 16 amino acids.

The chain combines TRBV18 with TRBJ2-1, with 8 bases matching TRBD2. In germline, CDR1 is KGHSH, CDR2 LQKENI. The V segment lost 5 bases and the J segment 8 bases; nucleotides outside the gene matches: 5. CDR3 length equals 13 residues. The CDR3 protein is CASSGAGVHEQFF. In nucleotides, the CDR3 is TGTGCCAGCTCAGGAGCGGGAGTACATGAGCAGTTCTTC.

The genes are TRBV18 and TRBJ2-1; TRBD1 is a possible D gene (6 bases). Germline CDR1 is KGHSH and CDR2 is LQKENI. Trimming removed 3 bases at V and 14 bases at J, with 20 bases between. This CDR3 region has 14 residues. The CDR3 loop is CASSPATLGQAKFF. For the CDR3, the DNA is TGTGCCAGCTCACCCGCGACCTTGGGACAAGCGAAGTTCTTC.

This sequence joins TRBV5-8 and TRBJ2-2; no clear D gene. Trimming shortened V by 7 bases and J by 7 bases, and 29 bases separated the two germline ends. CDR3 length: 18 amino acids. Germline values: CDR1 SGHTS, CDR2 YDEGEE. DNA for the CDR3: TGTGCCAGCCCCCCTCCCCCCACCGACGAGACCTTGGGCGGGGAGCTGTTTTTT. Its protein is CASPPPPTDETLGGELFF.

A remark on this clone: The identical CDR3 is also encoded by other nucleotide sequences in the sample. The chain joins TRBV20-1 to TRBJ2-3; D call uncertain. The germline V and J ends were trimmed by 3 bases and 4 bases, with 5 bases remaining between them. CDR1 and CDR2 from the germline V gene are DFQATT and SNEGSKA (reference sequence). This CDR3 region has 11 residues. The CDR3 is CSARLSDTQYF. CDR3 in DNA: TGCAGTGCTAGGTTGTCAGATACGCAGTATTTT.

The chain combines TRBV5-6 with TRBJ2-7; D possibly matches TRBD1 or TRBD2 (5 bases each). Germline assignment: CDR1 SGHDT and CDR2 YYEEEE. The length of the CDR3 is 12 residues. The V end lost 2 bases, the J end lost 8 bases, and 11 bases lay between the germline ends. As DNA, the CDR3 is TGTGCCAGCAGCTTTGCCGGGACCCAGCAGTACTTC. Translation gives CASSFAGTQQYF.

The DNA for the CDR3 is TGTGCCAGCAGGGAGGACGGAGCCTACAATGAGCAGTTCTTC. As protein: CASREDGAYNEQFF. The genes are TRBV6-5 and TRBJ2-1; TRBD2 might be the D (5 bases). CDR1 and CDR2 from the germline V gene are MNHEY and SVGAGI. The ends were cut back, 6 bases at V and 2 bases at J, with 11 bases in the middle. This CDR3 region has 14 residues.

The chain has TRBV18 and TRBJ2-3; TRBD1 is a possible D gene (6 bases). CDR1 and CDR2 from the germline V gene are KGHSH and LQKENI. The CDR3 totals 15 residues. Between the trimmed V and J ends, which lost 2 bases and 4 bases, there was a span of 13 bases. The CDR3 DNA sequence: TGTGCCAGCTCACCAAACAGGGCCCTCCCAGATACGCAGTATTTT. As protein: CASSPNRALPDTQYF.

Written as DNA, the CDR3 is TGTGCCTGGAGTCGTACCCGATTGGCTAGCGGGTACCAAGAGACCCAGTACTTC. Protein product: CAWSRTRLASGYQETQYF. V usage is TRBV30 and J usage is TRBJ2-5, with 8 bases lining up with TRBD2. V lost 2 bases and J lost 0; bases outside the gene matches: 14. Per germline, CDR1 GTSNPN and CDR2 SVGIG (reference sequence). This CDR3 region has 18 residues.

V and J are TRBV5-6 and TRBJ2-7, with 10 bases identical to TRBD1. The CDR3 runs to 15 residues. The ends lost 2 bases at V and 7 bases at J; junction bases unmatched: 9. Per germline, CDR1 SGHDT and CDR2 YYEEEE. CDR3 protein: CASSLPGQGHGEQYF. CDR3 bases: TGTGCCAGCAGCTTACCGGGACAGGGGCACGGGGAGCAGTACTTC.

In nucleotides, the CDR3 is TGTGCCAGCAGCCGAGGACTAGCGGGAGCTGGCGAGCAGTACTTC. Its translation: CASSRGLAGAGEQYF. The chain combines TRBV4-2 with TRBJ2-7; TRBD2 matches 13 bases. Trimming cost V 4 bases and J 6 bases; bases outside gene matches: 6. This CDR3 has 15 residues. Germline loops: CDR1 LGHNA, CDR2 YNFKEQ.

The chain is built from TRBV6-5 and TRBJ2-1; 7 bases map to TRBD2. This CDR3 is built from 14 residues. After removal of 5 bases from V and 6 bases from J, the junction contained 7 bases not matched to a gene. The germline V gene encodes CDR1 MNHEY and CDR2 SVGAGI. The CDR3 spells CASSPAGRPNEQFF. CDR3 coding DNA: TGTGCCAGCAGTCCAGCGGGGAGACCCAATGAGCAGTTCTTC.

V gene TRBV5-6 combines with J gene TRBJ1-1; 8 bases align to TRBD1. The V gene end was trimmed by 4 bases and the J gene end by 0 bases; junction bases not matched to a gene: 14. CDR1 is SGHDT and CDR2 is YYEEEE in the germline V gene. This CDR3 spans 18 amino acids. The CDR3 is CASSPTYRGENMNTEAFF. CDR3 in DNA: TGTGCCAGCAGCCCTACCTACAGGGGGGAGAATATGAACACTGAAGCTTTCTTT.